A selection of T cell receptor beta chains follows, all from one sample in a study of PD-L1 blockade in urothelial cancer. TCRdb's table, derived via immunoSEQ multiplex PCR, lists solely in-frame clones and lacks some. The sample records tens of thousands of clones, around 85% being singletons. The sample in question was PBMCs, obtained around atezolizumab (anti-PD-L1) treatment. These receptors all come from a man aged 40-49 years with urothelial cancer. Both conserved end residues are part of each CDR3. The D gene is left open where the match is weak. Some rows have no size entry. The others give once, few or many, or a class for an expanded clone.

CDR3aa,CDR3nt,v_gene,abundance,j_gene,d_gene
CATRGGSHQPQHF,TGTGCCACCCGAGGAGGGTCCCATCAGCCCCAGCATTTT,TRBV27,.,TRBJ1-5,.
CASRLERQGYTEAFF,TGTGCCAGCAGACTGGAAAGACAGGGGTACACTGAAGCTTTCTTT,TRBV27,.,TRBJ1-1,TRBD1
CASSSNRANFGYTF,TGTGCCAGTAGTTCCAACAGGGCGAATTTTGGCTACACCTTC,TRBV19,.,TRBJ1-2,.
CASSETNLARAPLAKNIQYF,TGTGCCAGCAGTGAAACTAATCTAGCGCGTGCCCCCTTAGCCAAAAACATTCAGTACTTC,TRBV2,.,TRBJ2-4,.
CAWSVSSGSTEAFF,TGTGCCTGGAGTGTTTCGTCGGGGTCCACTGAAGCTTTCTTT,TRBV30,.,TRBJ1-1,.
CASRGGTSLETQYF,TGTGCCAGCAGGGGCGGGACTAGCCTGGAGACCCAGTACTTC,TRBV2,.,TRBJ2-5,TRBD2
CASHRGETGELFF,TGTGCTTCTCACAGGGGCGAGACCGGGGAGCTGTTTTTT,TRBV6-5,.,TRBJ2-2,TRBD1
CASGTVGGLSYEQYF,TGTGCCAGTGGGACCGTGGGGGGTTTATCCTACGAGCAGTACTTC,TRBV28,.,TRBJ2-7,.
CASSQDGGNEQFF,TGCGCCAGCAGCCAAGATGGCGGGAATGAGCAGTTCTTC,TRBV4-3,.,TRBJ2-1,.
CASSGDSAIYGYTF,TGTGCCAGCTCAGGGGACAGCGCTATCTATGGCTACACCTTC,TRBV18,.,TRBJ1-2,TRBD1
CASSSSMKLKETQYF,TGTGCCAGCAGCTCCTCCATGAAACTGAAAGAGACCCAGTACTTC,TRBV7-2,.,TRBJ2-5,.
CASSELTEAFF,TGTGCCAGCAGCGAACTTACTGAAGCTTTCTTT,TRBV7-9,.,TRBJ1-1,.
CASSTQGQNTEAFF,TGCGCCAGCAGCACACAGGGTCAAAACACTGAAGCTTTCTTT,TRBV5-1,.,TRBJ1-1,.
CASSVGSSGTGELFF,TGTGCCAGCAGCGTAGGAAGTAGTGGCACCGGGGAGCTGTTTTTT,TRBV9,.,TRBJ2-2,.
CASSLSPGGTYEQYF,TGTGCCAGCAGTTTGTCGCCGGGAGGCACCTACGAGCAGTACTTC,TRBV27,.,TRBJ2-7,TRBD2
CASSILLGTGGRQPQHF,TGTGCCAGTAGTATACTACTTGGGACAGGGGGACGCCAGCCCCAGCATTTT,TRBV19,.,TRBJ1-5,TRBD1
CASSQAPAQAQETQYF,TGCGCCAGCAGCCAGGCCCCTGCACAGGCTCAGGAGACCCAGTACTTC,TRBV4-1,.,TRBJ2-5,.
CASSLALTGTSVYNEQFF,TGTGCCAGCAGCTTAGCCCTTACCGGGACTAGCGTATACAATGAGCAGTTCTTC,TRBV7-2,.,TRBJ2-1,TRBD2
CAIRTTGTGGAAGYTF,TGTGCCATCAGGACAACCGGGACAGGGGGCGCGGCTGGCTACACCTTC,TRBV10-3,.,TRBJ1-2,TRBD1
CASSFLTGGQQPQHF,TGTGCCAGTAGTTTCCTGACAGGGGGACAACAGCCCCAGCATTTT,TRBV19,.,TRBJ1-5,TRBD1
CASSFGLAGGGTDTQYF,TGTGCCAGCAGCTTCGGACTAGCGGGAGGGGGCACAGATACGCAGTATTTT,TRBV11-1,.,TRBJ2-3,TRBD2
CASAENYAGNTIYF,TGTGCCAGCGCAGAGAACTACGCTGGAAACACCATATATTTT,TRBV28,.,TRBJ1-3,.
CASTLMNTEAFF,TGTGCCAGCACACTCATGAACACTGAAGCTTTCTTT,TRBV6-1,.,TRBJ1-1,.
CATSRDKAGGNTIYF,TGTGCCACCAGCAGAGATAAGGCAGGTGGAAACACCATATATTTT,TRBV15,.,TRBJ1-3,.
CASTRDRVRNEQFF,TGTGCCAGCACCCGGGACAGGGTACGGAATGAGCAGTTCTTC,TRBV14,few,TRBJ2-1,TRBD1
CASSPFSGADTQYF,TGTGCTAGCAGCCCCTTTTCGGGGGCAGATACGCAGTATTTT,TRBV7-7,.,TRBJ2-3,.
CASSLGGQGGYEQYF,TGTGCCAGCAGCTTAGGGGGACAGGGGGGCTACGAGCAGTACTTC,TRBV11-2,.,TRBJ2-7,TRBD1
CRGQVRLSYNEQFF,TGCAGGGGACAGGTTAGACTCTCCTACAATGAGCAGTTCTTC,TRBV29-1,.,TRBJ2-1,TRBD1
CASSQDRGSEETQYF,TGTGCCAGCAGCCAAGATCGCGGGAGCGAAGAGACCCAGTACTTC,TRBV4-2,.,TRBJ2-5,TRBD2
CSVDGTGGLNTGELFF,TGCAGCGTTGATGGGACAGGGGGCTTGAACACCGGGGAGCTGTTTTTT,TRBV29-1,.,TRBJ2-2,TRBD1
CAWSAAFGEKLFF,TGTGCCTGGAGTGCTGCTTTCGGTGAAAAACTGTTTTTT,TRBV30,few,TRBJ1-4,.
CASSFTGGVYEQYF,TGTGCCAGCAGCTTCACAGGCGGGGTTTACGAGCAGTACTTC,TRBV5-6,.,TRBJ2-7,.
CASSPGGRLAGFRDTGELFF,TGTGCCAGCTCACCAGGAGGTCGTCTAGCGGGATTTAGGGACACCGGGGAGCTGTTTTTT,TRBV18,.,TRBJ2-2,TRBD2
CASSALFGGAIGNTIYF,TGTGCCAGCAGCGCGCTATTCGGGGGGGCAATCGGAAACACCATATATTTT,TRBV9,.,TRBJ1-3,.
CASRTLAASTDTQYF,TGTGCCAGCAGGACTCTAGCGGCAAGCACAGATACGCAGTATTTT,TRBV28,few,TRBJ2-3,TRBD2
CASDRTNTGELFF,TGTGCCAGCGACAGGACGAACACCGGGGAGCTGTTTTTT,TRBV28,.,TRBJ2-2,.
CASSIALAAGGQGGWEQFF,TGTGCCAGTAGTATAGCCCTAGCGGCGGGAGGTCAGGGGGGTTGGGAGCAGTTCTTC,TRBV19,.,TRBJ2-1,.
CASSYSGGARNTEAFF,TGTGCCAGCAGTTACTCTGGGGGGGCCCGGAACACTGAAGCTTTCTTT,TRBV6-5,.,TRBJ1-1,.
CASSRTSGRHTQYF,TGTGCCAGCAGCCGGACTAGCGGGAGACATACGCAGTATTTT,TRBV11-2,.,TRBJ2-3,TRBD2
CASSSEDRGDNEQFF,TGCGCCAGCAGCTCAGAGGACAGGGGGGACAATGAGCAGTTCTTC,TRBV5-1,.,TRBJ2-1,TRBD1
CASRVGTPAEKLFF,TGTGCCAGCAGAGTGGGGACACCGGCCGAAAAACTGTTTTTT,TRBV7-2,.,TRBJ1-4,.
CASSDSRNTIYF,TGTGCCAGCTCGGACAGCCGAAACACCATATATTTT,TRBV6-5,once,TRBJ1-3,.
CASSQGLSREQYF,TGTGCCAGCAGCCAAGGACTTTCCCGTGAGCAGTACTTC,TRBV4-2,.,TRBJ2-7,.
CASRGGQSTDTQYF,TGTGCCAGCAGGGGGGGACAGAGCACAGATACGCAGTATTTT,TRBV6-6,once,TRBJ2-3,.
CASRRTVSGTDTQYF,TGTGCCAGCAGACGGACTGTTTCCGGCACAGATACGCAGTATTTT,TRBV2,.,TRBJ2-3,.
CASSAQEGETQYF,TGTGCCAGCTCCGCTCAGGAGGGCGAGACCCAGTACTTC,TRBV27,.,TRBJ2-5,.
CASSVRGIGAGNTIYF,TGTGCCAGCAGCGTTCGAGGCATCGGAGCTGGAAACACCATATATTTT,TRBV6-6,.,TRBJ1-3,.
CASSEVPSNGLPQHF,TGTGCCAGCAGTGAAGTCCCCAGCAATGGACTTCCCCAGCATTTT,TRBV6-1,.,TRBJ1-5,.
CASSIRGQTDTQYF,TGTGCCAGCAGTATCAGGGGACAGACAGATACGCAGTATTTT,TRBV2,.,TRBJ2-3,TRBD1
CASSLGAGATEAFF,TGCGCCAGCAGCTTGGGGGCGGGGGCCACTGAAGCTTTCTTT,TRBV5-1,.,TRBJ1-1,.
CASSLDRGGETQYF,TGTGCCAGCAGTTTAGACCGGGGAGGAGAGACCCAGTACTTC,TRBV27,.,TRBJ2-5,.
CASRTLGQALVQPQHF,TGTGCCAGCAGGACCCTCGGCCAGGCACTCGTTCAGCCCCAGCATTTT,TRBV6-6,.,TRBJ1-5,.